The subject of this entry is one TCR beta chain. Its antigen is undetermined. The sample's time point: cycle 4 day 1 (C4D1), after 6 weeks of nivolumab. Relapse after autologous stem cell transplantation occurred in every patient, and brentuximab vedotin exposure varied. Complete response, partial response or progressive disease constituted the best responses recorded. Germline lookup yields CDR1 SGHRS and CDR2 YFSETQ. The CDR3 covers 15 residues. Trimming stripped 4 bases from V and 4 bases from J, with 14 bases between. Assay: immunoSEQ multiplex PCR; the TCRdb copy retains only in-frame clones and omits some. The sample contains roughly 56,000 clones, roughly 87% of which appear only once. This record comes from a study of PD-1 blockade in classical Hodgkin lymphoma. Study-level findings and limits: Exclusion applied to patients who initiated nivolumab less than 1 year following ASCT. Before treatment, complete responders showed about the same diversity as newly diagnosed patients.

Sequenced material: peripheral blood mononuclear cells (PBMCs), taken before the fourth cycle of nivolumab. The source of this sequence is a human donor with classical Hodgkin lymphoma. V and J are TRBV5-1 and TRBJ1-4; D may be TRBD1 (5 bases). In DNA form, the CDR3 reads TGCGCCAGCAGCGCCTCCGGGGGGAGTAATGAAAAACTGTTTTTT. Translated: CASSASGGSNEKLFF.